This TCR beta chain is drawn from a study of T cell repertoires and HLA-DP antigens. Notes on this clone: Its specificity is not known.

Study-wide results and caveats: Against one allele, clones undetected before culture averaged about 35%; against the other, about 51%.

Measured with immunoSEQ multiplex PCR; TCRdb has only the in-frame clones, and not every one. Among roughly 73,000 clones listed, about four fifths were seen once. The germline V gene has CDR1 SNHLY and CDR2 FYNNEI. This CDR3 region has 14 residues. After removal of 3 bases from V and 10 bases from J, the junction contained 8 bases not matched to a gene. The V gene is TRBV2, the J gene TRBJ2-1, with 8 bases aligning to TRBD2. The source is a man between 60 and 75 years old in good health and CMV-seronegative. Input material: CD4+ T cells from PBMCs. CDR3 residues: CASSEGLGPREQFF. The CDR3 bases are TGTGCCAGCAGTGAGGGACTAGGGCCTCGAGAGCAGTTCTTC.